Listed here are 10 T cell receptor beta chains from one sample, sequenced in a study of response to subunit inactivated influenza vaccine. TCRdb called the RT-PCR reads again in MiXCR, with one record for every CDR3 protein. Of 630,000 or so distinct CDR3 sequences in the sample, approximately 14% were seen once. The sequences come from PBMCs from blood, collected roughly 13 days after vaccination. Every receptor here comes from a man aged 50-59 years who received an inactivated influenza vaccine.

Many counts were recorded for this clonotype. This chain links TRBV7-9 with TRBJ1-4; 8 positions match TRBD1. Germline CDR1 reads SEHNR; CDR2 reads FQNEAQ (reference sequence). There are 13 residues in the CDR3. Unmatched junction bases numbered 4, after V lost 8 bases and J lost 5 bases. The CDR3 nucleotides read TGTGCCAGCTCTGGGACAGGCAATGAAAAACTGTTTTTT. This codes for CASSGTGNEKLFF.

This clonotype was seen only a few times. The V gene is TRBV12-3 or TRBV12-4, the J gene TRBJ2-7, with no clear D. This CDR3 is built from 13 residues. V lost 3 bases to trimming and J lost 6 bases, with 12 bases between them. In DNA form, the CDR3 reads TGTGCCAGCAGTTTCGGTGCATCTAGCGAGCAGTACTTC. It specifies CASSFGASSEQYF.

The V call is TRBV5-1, the J call TRBJ2-5; 12 nucleotides match TRBD2. Germline V gives CDR1 SGHRS, CDR2 YFSETQ. With V trimmed by 1 base and J by 2 bases, 6 bases remained unmatched. CDR3 length: 17 amino acids. The CDR3 DNA is TGCGCCAGCAGCTTGAGCTCTAGCGGGAGGGGGCAAGAGACCCAGTACTTC. This translates into CASSLSSSGRGQETQYF.

This clonotype appeared a few times. The V gene is TRBV9, the J gene TRBJ1-6; no clear D. The V gene lost 3 bases and the J gene lost 8 bases, with 6 bases spanning the gap. There are 12 residues in the CDR3. CDR1 is SGDLS and CDR2 is YYNGEE in the germline V gene. This CDR3 is CASSAIDSPLHF. The DNA of the CDR3 is TGTGCCAGCAGCGCTATTGATTCACCCCTCCACTTT. Filled out from reference TRBV9 and TRBJ1-6, the complete variable domain reads DSGVTQTPKHLITATGQRVTLRCSPRSGDLSVYWYQQSLDQGLQFLIQYYNGEERAKGNILERFSAQQFPDLHSELNLSSLELGDSALYFCASSAIDSPLHFGNGTRLTVT.

The chain employs TRBV18 and TRBJ1-2; D gene uncertain. Deletions cut 0 bases from V and 5 bases from J, with 10 bases between. The CDR3 runs 14 residues. Germline V CDR1 and CDR2: KGHSH, LQKENI. CDR3 coding DNA: TGTGCCAGCTCACCACCGGCAGGAGGATATGGCTACACCTTC. This translates into CASSPPAGGYGYTF.

This clonotype appeared a few times. This chain connects TRBV7-7 to TRBJ2-3, with a tentative D call TRBD2 (5 bases). The CDR3 is 14 residues long. The V gene lost 5 bases and the J gene lost 4 bases, with 13 bases spanning the gap. Germline V CDR1 and CDR2: SSHAT, FNYEAQ (reference sequence). Here the CDR3 DNA reads TGTGCCAGCAGCCTCACCGGGGTCGCAGATACGCAGTATTTT. Its translation: CASSLTGVADTQYF. The full variable domain, with the rest looked up from reference TRBV7-7 and TRBJ2-3, is GAGVSQSPRYKVTKRGQDVTLRCDPISSHATLYWYQQALGQGPEFLTYFNYEAQPDKSGLPSDRFSAERPEGSISTLTIQRTEQRDSAMYRCASSLTGVADTQYFGPGTRLTVL.

In its sample, this clonotype was seen a few times. This chain uses TRBV4-2 with TRBJ2-7; 11 bases are a match to TRBD1. Per germline, CDR1 LGHNA and CDR2 YNFKEQ. V lost 5 bases to trimming and J lost 2 bases; unmatched junction nucleotides: 5. The CDR3 runs to 15 residues. The CDR3 sequence is CASSEPGQGAYEQYF. The CDR3 DNA sequence: TGTGCCAGCAGCGAACCGGGACAGGGGGCCTACGAGCAGTACTTC.

The chain carries TRBV5-1 and TRBJ1-1; 10 nucleotides align to TRBD1. In germline, CDR1 is SGHRS, CDR2 YFSETQ. V lost 2 bases to trimming and J lost 7 bases; unmatched junction nucleotides: 14. The CDR3 loop spans 17 amino acids. CDR3 DNA: TGCGCCAGCAGCTTCGGGACAGGGGCTACCCTTGTCGGTGAAGCTTTCTTT. This codes for CASSFGTGATLVGEAFF.

This clonotype was picked up many times. This rearrangement joins TRBV6-5 to TRBJ2-2, with a possible D match to TRBD2 (6 bases). V was clipped by 2 bases and J by 5 bases, with 9 bases between them. Looked up from germline, CDR1 is MNHEY and CDR2 is SVGAGI. There are 14 residues in the CDR3. Here the CDR3 DNA reads TGTGCCAGCAGTTACACCCTAGCGACCGGGGAGCTGTTTTTT. It translates to CASSYTLATGELFF.

This clonotype was detected only a few times. The J gene is TRBJ2-3, the V gene TRBV15; the D gene could be TRBD1 or TRBD2 (5 bases each). The CDR3 runs 15 residues. From germline, CDR1 is LNHNV and CDR2 YYDKDF (reference sequence). Trimming took off 1 base at V and 3 bases at J, with 11 bases between the two ends. DNA of the CDR3: TGTGCCACCAGCAGAGGGGGGTTCGGAACAGATACGCAGTATTTT. Amino acid sequence: CATSRGGFGTDTQYF.